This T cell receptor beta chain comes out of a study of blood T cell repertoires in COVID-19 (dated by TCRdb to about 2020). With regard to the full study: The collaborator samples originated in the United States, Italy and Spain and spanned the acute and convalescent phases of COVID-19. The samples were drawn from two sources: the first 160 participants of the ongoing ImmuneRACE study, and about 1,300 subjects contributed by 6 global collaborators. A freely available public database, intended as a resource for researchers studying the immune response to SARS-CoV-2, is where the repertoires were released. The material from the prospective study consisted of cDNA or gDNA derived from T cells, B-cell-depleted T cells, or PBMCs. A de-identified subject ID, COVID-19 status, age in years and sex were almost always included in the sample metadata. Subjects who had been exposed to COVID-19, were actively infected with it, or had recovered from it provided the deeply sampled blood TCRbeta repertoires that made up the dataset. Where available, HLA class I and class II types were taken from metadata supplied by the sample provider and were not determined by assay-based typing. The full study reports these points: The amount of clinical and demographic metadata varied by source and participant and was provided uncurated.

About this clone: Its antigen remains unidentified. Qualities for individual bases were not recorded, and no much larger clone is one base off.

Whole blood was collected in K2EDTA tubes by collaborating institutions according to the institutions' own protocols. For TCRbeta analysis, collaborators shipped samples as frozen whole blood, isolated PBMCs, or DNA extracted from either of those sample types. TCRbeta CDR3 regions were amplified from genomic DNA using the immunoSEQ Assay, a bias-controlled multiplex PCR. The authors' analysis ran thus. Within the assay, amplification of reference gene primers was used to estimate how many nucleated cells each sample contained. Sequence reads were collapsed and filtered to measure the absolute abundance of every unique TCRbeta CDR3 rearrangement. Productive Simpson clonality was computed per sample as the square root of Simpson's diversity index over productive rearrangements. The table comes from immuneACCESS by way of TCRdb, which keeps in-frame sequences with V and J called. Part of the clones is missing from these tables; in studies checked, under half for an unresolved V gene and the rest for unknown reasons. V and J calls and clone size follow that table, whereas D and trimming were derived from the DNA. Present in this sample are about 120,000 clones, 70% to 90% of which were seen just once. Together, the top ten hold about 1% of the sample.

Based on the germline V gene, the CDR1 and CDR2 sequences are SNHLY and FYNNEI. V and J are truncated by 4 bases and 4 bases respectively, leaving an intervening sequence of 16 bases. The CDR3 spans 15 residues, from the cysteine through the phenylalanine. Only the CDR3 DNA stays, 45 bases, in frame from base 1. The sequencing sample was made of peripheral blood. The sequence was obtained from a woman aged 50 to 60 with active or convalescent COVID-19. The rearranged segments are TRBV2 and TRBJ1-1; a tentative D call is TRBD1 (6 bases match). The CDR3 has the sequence CASSVEGVVVTEAFF. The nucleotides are TGTGCCAGCAGTGTTGAGGGGGTGGTAGTCACTGAAGCTTTCTTT.